Each of the 4 T cell receptor beta chains below was sequenced from the same sample in a study of T cell responses to AZD1222 COVID-19 vaccine. Generated by immunoSEQ multiplex PCR, the TCRdb table keeps only in-frame clones and is missing some. This table has tens of thousands of clones, over 85% appearing once. The input for sequencing was peripheral blood, taken 28 days after the second AZD1222 dose. The receptors stem from an adult who received the AZD1222 COVID-19 vaccine.

The chain employs TRBV5-1 and TRBJ1-2, with 7 nucleotides matching TRBD1. Germline V CDR1 and CDR2: SGHRS, YFSETQ. There are 15 residues in the CDR3. Losses at the gene ends were 4 bases for V and 3 bases for J; bases not matched to a gene: 9. Here the CDR3 reads CASSPIGGSDYGYTF. DNA for the CDR3: TGCGCCAGCAGCCCTATAGGGGGCTCGGACTATGGCTACACCTTC.

The CDR3 loop reads CASRHAGGRTDTQYF. For the CDR3, the DNA is TGTGCCAGCAGACACGCGGGGGGGCGCACAGATACGCAGTATTTT. V gene TRBV3-1 (or the pseudogene TRBV3-2) combines with J gene TRBJ2-3; 9 nucleotides agree with TRBD2. This CDR3 comprises 15 residues. Germline V gene data show CDR1 as LGHDT and CDR2 as YNNKEL (reference sequence). V gave up 6 bases and J gave up 1 base; unmatched junction bases: 5.

The chain links TRBV5-7 to TRBJ1-2; a possible D gene is TRBD1 (5 bases). TRBV5-7 is treated as an ORF (open reading frame) with a function not yet certain. The V and J ends lost 4 bases and 4 bases respectively, with 14 bases between them. The CDR3 runs to 14 residues. DNA for the CDR3: TGTGCCAGCAGCCCCAGGGATCACGGCTATGGCTACACCTTC. Residues: CASSPRDHGYGYTF.

V is TRBV5-1 and J is TRBJ1-1; TRBD1 might be the D (5 bases). Germline V lookup: CDR1 SGHRS, CDR2 YFSETQ. The CDR3 runs to 14 residues. V lost 4 bases and J lost 1, with 11 bases in between. CDR3 protein: CASSGGTANTEAFF. In nucleotides, the CDR3 is TGCGCCAGCAGCGGAGGGACTGCGAACACTGAAGCTTTCTTT.